These 14 T cell receptor beta chains came from one sample sequenced in a study of regulatory T cells in long-lasting Graves disease. Time point defined: newly diagnosed GD, antithyroid drugs for less than 3 months. The TCR library was prepared using RNA isolated from PBMCs. Building the TCR beta libraries relied on iRepertoire HTBI primers, and CDR3 regions underwent Arm-PCR. Via MiXCR, TCRdb re-called the multiplex PCR reads, giving one row per CDR3 protein. The sample lists approximately 540,000 distinct CDR3 sequences; around 13% were seen once. The same data also contributed to another study, on T cells in Graves' hyperthyroidism and ophthalmopathy.

This specimen was peripheral blood mononuclear cells (PBMCs), taken at new diagnosis, from a patient treated with antithyroid drugs. All receptors come from a woman between 25 and 40 years old with Graves disease.

The chain couples TRBV7-3 to TRBJ2-1, with 9 bases matching TRBD2. Per the germline V gene, CDR1 is SGHTA and CDR2 is FQGTGA. The CDR3 totals 17 residues. V shed 2 bases, J shed 6 bases, and the junction held 11 bases outside the gene matches. CDR3 residues: CASSLDLLAGEVNEQFF. The DNA of the CDR3 is TGTGCCAGCAGCTTAGACCTCTTAGCGGGAGAAGTCAATGAGCAGTTCTTC.

This clonotype was observed at least ten times. The V and J genes are TRBV6-1 and TRBJ1-1; 7 bases line up with TRBD1. CDR1 and CDR2 from the germline V gene are MNHNS and SASEGT. CDR3 length: 14 amino acids. The ends lost 6 bases at V and 4 bases at J; junction bases unmatched: 8. The CDR3 loop is CASRDDRVVTEAFF. As DNA, the CDR3 is TGTGCCAGCAGGGATGACAGGGTCGTCACTGAAGCTTTCTTT.

With regard to this clonotype: A far bigger clonotype differs at one base, so this is likely a read error. V usage is TRBV11-2 and J usage is TRBJ2-3; D is possibly TRBD2 (5 bases). The CDR3 length is 16 residues. Germline CDR1 and CDR2: SGHAT and FQNNGV. The DNA for the CDR3 is TGTGCCAGCAGCTTACGAACGCTAGCCGATGCAGATACGCAGTGTTTT. It translates to CASSLRTLADADTQCF.

The sample holds many counts of this clonotype. The genes are TRBV28 and TRBJ1-1; D possibly corresponds to TRBD1 (6 bases). This CDR3 comprises 14 residues. The V end lost 6 bases, the J end lost 5 bases, and 16 bases lay between the germline ends. Germline V gene sequence: CDR1 MDHEN, CDR2 SYDVKM. CDR3 in amino acids: CASRIQGLVTEAFF. Written as DNA, the CDR3 is TGTGCCAGCAGGATACAGGGACTGGTTACTGAAGCTTTCTTT.

The chain is built from TRBV30 and TRBJ2-1; D not resolved. The ends were cut back, 5 bases at V and 8 bases at J, with 10 bases in the middle. Per the germline V gene, CDR1 is GTSNPN and CDR2 is SVGIG (reference sequence). The CDR3 runs 11 residues. The CDR3 nucleotides are TGTGCCTGGGGACCCTTTTATGAGCAGTTCTTC. Translating it yields CAWGPFYEQFF.

This clonotype was seen many times. The rearrangement links TRBV12-3 or TRBV12-4 to TRBJ2-7, with D possibly being TRBD1 (6 bases). The CDR3 covers 16 residues. With 4 bases removed from V and 5 bases from J, the gap between germline ends came to 21 bases. The CDR3 loop is CASSSYSGASLHEQYF. The CDR3 nucleotides are TGTGCCAGCAGTTCTTATTCAGGGGCTTCCCTCCACGAGCAGTACTTC.

This clonotype was recorded a few times. The rearrangement uses TRBV5-4 and TRBJ1-4; 9 positions match TRBD1. The germline V gene encodes CDR1 SGHNT and CDR2 YYREEE (reference sequence). V gave up 3 bases and J gave up 8 bases; unmatched junction bases: 2. The CDR3 extends over 13 amino acids. CDR3 residues: CASSSGTGEKLFF. The DNA of the CDR3 is TGTGCCAGCAGCTCCGGGACAGGGGAAAAACTGTTTTTT.

This clonotype was counted only a few times. The chain recombines TRBV19 with TRBJ2-1; tentative D call: TRBD1 (5 bases). CDR1 is LNHDA, CDR2 SQIVND, per germline (reference sequence). V lost 7 bases, J lost 7 bases, and 20 bases lay in between. The CDR3 contains 15 residues. CDR3: CASTKKGAGWNEQFF. CDR3 coding DNA: TGTGCCAGTACCAAAAAAGGTGCAGGGTGGAATGAGCAGTTCTTC.

J is TRBJ2-3 and V is TRBV7-9, with unresolved D. This CDR3 spans 13 amino acids. V lost 4 bases and J lost 6, with 11 bases in between. Germline values: CDR1 SEHNR, CDR2 FQNEAQ (reference sequence). The CDR3 loop reads CASSSAPGDTQYF. CDR3 bases: TGTGCCAGCAGCTCGGCCCCCGGGGATACGCAGTATTTT. Together with reference TRBV7-9 and TRBJ2-3, the CDR3 gives the full variable domain: DTGVSQNPRHKITKRGQNVTFRCDPISEHNRLYWYRQTLGQGPEFLTYFQNEAQLEKSRLLSDRFSAERPKGSFSTLEIQRTEQGDSAMYLCASSSAPGDTQYFGPGTRLTVL.

Many counts were recorded for this clonotype. The chain couples TRBV20-1 to TRBJ2-7; 7 nucleotides match TRBD2. The ends lost 2 bases at V and 0 bases at J; junction bases unmatched: 7. Germline CDR1 DFQATT, CDR2 SNEGSKA (reference sequence). The CDR3 totals 15 residues. The chain's CDR3 is CSARRPAGVSYEQYF. In DNA, the CDR3 is TGCAGTGCTAGACGGCCCGCGGGGGTCTCCTACGAGCAGTACTTC.

This clonotype was recorded many times. This chain links TRBV12-3 or TRBV12-4 with TRBJ1-1, with D unresolved. Trimming pared 6 bases from V and 1 base from J, leaving 12 bases between. CDR3 length: 14 residues. The CDR3 DNA reads as TGTGCCAGCAGCCGGACCCCCGGGAACACTGAAGCTTTCTTT. It encodes CASSRTPGNTEAFF.

The chain recombines TRBV11-2 with TRBJ2-5, with D possibly being TRBD1 or TRBD2 (6 bases each). The V gene lost 5 bases and the J gene lost 4 bases, with 17 bases spanning the gap. Germline CDR1 and CDR2: SGHAT and FQNNGV. This CDR3 region has 15 residues. As DNA, the CDR3 is TGTGCCAGCAGCCCGAGAGGGGGAGGAGGAGAGACCCAGTACTTC. Protein: CASSPRGGGGETQYF.

This clonotype was found once. This chain connects TRBV4-1 to TRBJ2-1; a weak D match, TRBD2 (6 bases). Germline lookup yields CDR1 MGHRA and CDR2 YSYEKL. The CDR3 totals 17 residues. Between the trimmed V and J ends, which lost 8 bases and 0 bases, there was a span of 20 bases. For the CDR3, the DNA is TGCGCCAGCTCCCCATATCCGGAGGGCATCTCCTACAATGAGCAGTTCTTC. Its translation: CASSPYPEGISYNEQFF.

This rearrangement joins TRBV4-1 to TRBJ2-3; no firm D call. This CDR3 spans 14 amino acids. V lost 2 bases and J 0 bases, leaving 6 bases between the germline ends. Germline CDR1 MGHRA, CDR2 YSYEKL. This CDR3 reads CASSQNTSTDTQYF. The DNA of the CDR3 is TGCGCCAGCAGCCAAAATACAAGCACAGATACGCAGTATTTT.